The 30 T cell receptor beta chains reported below all come from one sample, sequenced in a study of shared clonotypes between healthy human individuals (dated by TCRdb to 2018 to 2020). Library construction relied on the immunoSEQ multiplex PCR assay. TCRdb limited this immuneACCESS table to in-frame rearrangements with V and J called. A share of clones is missing; checked studies link under half to unresolved V genes, and the rest is unexplained. The sample table records roughly 640,000 clones; about 97% of these occur just once. 0.045% to 0.06% of the sample rests with the top ten. Sequencing was carried out using naive CD4+ T cells sorted from blood. The cell subset or site label on this specimen signifies: CD45RA+ positively selected. All receptors derive from a woman aged 30 to 39 in good health.

The chain joins TRBV11-2 to TRBJ2-1, with D possibly called TRBD1 or TRBD2 (5 bases each). Germline V lookup: CDR1 SGHAT, CDR2 FQNNGV. CDR3 length: 14 amino acids. Trimming removed 6 bases at V and 5 bases at J, with 14 bases between. CDR3 coding DNA: TGTGCCAGCAGGACGGGGCCCCCCCACAATGAGCAGTTCTTC. Its protein product is CASRTGPPHNEQFF.

The V gene is TRBV7-2, the J gene TRBJ2-1; 7 bases line up with TRBD2. Germline CDR1 reads SGHTA; CDR2 reads FQGNSA. J gave up 3 bases and V 0 bases, and 8 bases lay outside the gene matches. The CDR3 extends over 17 amino acids. CDR3 sequence: CASSLASSGAVYNEQFF. The DNA of the CDR3 is TGTGCCAGCAGCTTAGCCTCTAGCGGAGCCGTCTACAATGAGCAGTTCTTC.

CDR3: CASSAQSTKGPYGYTF. The CDR3 region has the DNA TGTGCCAGCAGTGCGCAGTCTACCAAGGGGCCCTATGGCTACACCTTC. This chain links TRBV2 with TRBJ1-2; D may be TRBD1 (5 bases). Germline assignment: CDR1 SNHLY and CDR2 FYNNEI. The CDR3 is made up of 16 amino acids. V lost 4 bases and J lost 4, with 19 bases in between.

This clone showed up just once. The rearrangement links TRBV5-1 to TRBJ2-1, with D perhaps matching TRBD2 (6 bases). Germline CDR1 SGHRS, CDR2 YFSETQ. Trimming pared 2 bases from V and 1 base from J, leaving 25 bases between. This CDR3 contains 20 residues. CDR3 sequence: CASSFLASTVWRESYNEQFF. The CDR3 DNA reads TGCGCCAGCAGCTTTCTGGCTTCGACAGTGTGGAGGGAGTCCTACAATGAGCAGTTCTTC.

This sequence joins TRBV5-1 and TRBJ1-1, with D perhaps TRBD1 (5 bases). The CDR3 loop spans 13 amino acids. V was cut by 5 bases and J by 1 base, with 9 bases left in between. Germline CDR1 and CDR2: SGHRS and YFSETQ. The CDR3 region has the DNA TGCGCCAGCAGGCGAAGGGGGAACACTGAAGCTTTCTTT. Its translation: CASRRRGNTEAFF.

This rearrangement joins TRBV7-6 to TRBJ2-7; TRBD1 might be the D (5 bases). Germline V CDR1 and CDR2: SGHVS, FNYEAQ. Trimming cost V 5 bases and J 3 bases, with 11 bases left between them. The CDR3 consists of 13 residues. The CDR3 sequence: CASSRQGFYEQYF. The CDR3 DNA is TGTGCCAGCAGCCGTCAGGGCTTCTACGAGCAGTACTTC.

This clone was counted only a few times. This chain links TRBV9 with TRBJ1-1; tentative D call: TRBD1 (5 bases). Deletions cut 2 bases from V and 1 base from J, with 12 bases between. This CDR3 has 15 amino acids. CDR1 is SGDLS and CDR2 is YYNGEE in the germline V gene. This CDR3 reads CASSVAGGTNTEAFF. DNA of the CDR3: TGTGCCAGCAGCGTGGCAGGAGGGACGAACACTGAAGCTTTCTTT.

The rearrangement uses TRBV2 and TRBJ2-7; 8 bases fit TRBD1. The CDR3 is 14 amino acids. Germline lookup yields CDR1 SNHLY and CDR2 FYNNEI. The junction had 6 bases not matched to a gene; V was cut back by 6 bases and J by 2 bases. As DNA, the CDR3 is TGTGCCAGCAGGCCGGGACAGGCCACCTACGAGCAGTACTTC. It encodes CASRPGQATYEQYF. Using reference TRBV2 and TRBJ2-7 for the parts outside the CDR3, the full variable domain is EPEVTQTPSHQVTQMGQEVILRCVPISNHLYFYWYRQILGQKVEFLVSFYNNEISEKSEIFDDQFSVERPDGSNFTLKIRSTKLEDSAMYFCASRPGQATYEQYFGPGTRLTVT.

Remarks on this clone: The sample carries other DNA sequences with the same CDR3. The chain joins TRBV18 to TRBJ2-5; D possibly matches TRBD1 or TRBD2 (5 bases each). Germline V gene sequence: CDR1 KGHSH, CDR2 LQKENI. V was trimmed by 6 bases and J by 1 base, leaving 12 bases between them. The CDR3 length is 14 residues. The CDR3 sequence: CASSPGTAQETQYF. The CDR3 DNA reads TGTGCCAGCTCCCCTGGGACGGCCCAAGAGACCCAGTACTTC.

This rearrangement joins TRBV6-1 to TRBJ2-7, with TRBD2 identical over 8 bases. Losses at the gene ends were 7 bases for V and 4 bases for J; bases not matched to a gene: 9. CDR1 is MNHNS, CDR2 SASEGT, per germline. The CDR3 spans 14 residues. This CDR3 reads CASTSWAGGYEQYF. In nucleotides, the CDR3 is TGTGCCAGCACTTCCTGGGCGGGAGGTTACGAGCAGTACTTC.

The chain links TRBV11-2 to TRBJ1-1; 9 nucleotides match TRBD1. Germline V CDR1 and CDR2: SGHAT, FQNNGV. With V trimmed by 7 bases and J by 0 bases, 6 bases remained unmatched. The length of the CDR3 is 15 residues. CDR3 protein: CASIRQGGMNTEAFF. The CDR3 nucleotides read TGTGCCAGCATCCGACAGGGGGGCATGAACACTGAAGCTTTCTTT.

This clone was counted a single time. This chain joins TRBV7-9 and TRBJ1-2; 7 positions match TRBD1. Germline assignment: CDR1 SEHNR and CDR2 FQNEAQ (reference sequence). The CDR3 is 15 residues long. Trimming took 3 bases from V and 4 from J; bases not matched to a gene: 8. The CDR3 region is CASSFRVPGGYGYTF. For the CDR3, the DNA is TGTGCCAGCAGCTTTCGCGTGCCAGGGGGCTATGGCTACACCTTC.

The chain couples TRBV7-6 to TRBJ2-1; TRBD1 aligns across 9 bases. There are 13 residues in the CDR3. The V segment lost 5 bases and the J segment 8 bases; nucleotides outside the gene matches: 4. The germline gives CDR1 SGHVS, CDR2 FNYEAQ. CDR3 nucleotides: TGTGCCAGCAGCCTGGACAGGGGCCATGAGCAGTTCTTC. It translates to CASSLDRGHEQFF.

The CDR3 coding sequence is TGTGCCAGCAGCTCAGCCGGGACAGGGGGCACCCTAGGCTACACCTTC. It encodes CASSSAGTGGTLGYTF. The rearrangement links TRBV5-8 to TRBJ1-2; TRBD1 matches at 12 bases. In germline, CDR1 is SGHTS, CDR2 YDEGEE. V was clipped by 3 bases and J by 8 bases; unmatched bases: 11. This CDR3 is built from 16 residues.

This chain links TRBV6-1 with TRBJ2-2; no firm D call. Germline V gene lookup returns CDR1 MNHNS and CDR2 SASEGT. V lost 4 bases to trimming and J lost 1 base, with 7 bases between them. This CDR3 has 14 residues. Here the CDR3 reads CASSGQENTGELFF. The CDR3 coding sequence is TGTGCCAGCAGTGGCCAGGAGAACACCGGGGAGCTGTTTTTT.

Turning to this clone: The sample has other DNA sequences that encode this CDR3 too. The chain is built from TRBV11-3 and TRBJ2-1; D unclear. Trimming took off 1 base at V and 6 bases at J, with 4 bases between the two ends. The V gene's germline CDR1 is SGHNT and CDR2 YENEEA. CDR3 size: 12 residues. CDR3 sequence reads: CASSLAGNEQFF. The CDR3 DNA follows: TGTGCCAGCAGCTTAGCCGGCAATGAGCAGTTCTTC.

The chain couples TRBV6-5 to TRBJ2-7; TRBD2 matches 9 bases. CDR3 length: 14 residues. Germline V gene data show CDR1 as MNHEY and CDR2 as SVGAGI. J lost 4 bases, V lost 3 bases, and 4 bases had no gene match. The CDR3 sequence: CASSYLSGRYEQYF. CDR3 DNA sequence: TGTGCCAGCAGTTATTTGAGCGGGAGGTACGAGCAGTACTTC.

The chain joins TRBV28 to TRBJ2-1; 7 nucleotides agree with TRBD2. The junction had 3 bases not matched to a gene; V was cut back by 1 base and J by 0 bases. From germline, CDR1 is MDHEN and CDR2 SYDVKM. The CDR3 consists of 16 residues. The CDR3 loop reads CASSLSTSDSYNEQFF. The DNA for the CDR3 is TGTGCCAGCAGTTTATCCACTAGCGACTCCTACAATGAGCAGTTCTTC.

The CDR3 coding sequence is TGTGCCAGCAGTTTTTTTCGGGGACTAGGCTACTATAGCAATCAGCCCCAGCATTTT. Translated: CASSFFRGLGYYSNQPQHF. The rearrangement joins TRBV28 to TRBJ1-5; a possible D gene is TRBD1 (5 bases). From germline, CDR1 is MDHEN and CDR2 SYDVKM. There are 19 residues in the CDR3. V lost 3 bases and J lost 0, with 21 bases in between. Full variable domain (remainder filled in from reference TRBV28 and TRBJ1-5): DVKVTQSSRYLVKRTGEKVFLECVQDMDHENMFWYRQDPGLGLRLIYFSYDVKMKEKGDIPEGYSVSREKKERFSLILESASTNQTSMYLCASSFFRGLGYYSNQPQHFGDGTRLSIL.

The chain uses TRBV30 and TRBJ1-2; 8 nucleotides line up with TRBD1. Germline lookup yields CDR1 GTSNPN and CDR2 SVGIG (reference sequence). The V segment lost 0 bases and the J segment 8 bases; nucleotides outside the gene matches: 11. The CDR3 runs to 15 residues. This chain's CDR3 is CAWSVSGQGTRGYTF. CDR3 sequence (DNA): TGTGCCTGGAGTGTGAGCGGACAGGGAACACGGGGCTACACCTTC.

This chain connects TRBV9 to TRBJ2-3, with TRBD2 as a possible D gene (5 bases). The germline CDR1 and CDR2 sequences are SGDLS and YYNGEE. The V gene lost 2 bases and the J gene lost 3 bases, with 7 bases spanning the gap. The CDR3 runs to 13 residues. CDR3 in amino acids: CASSVTRTDTQYF. CDR3 in DNA: TGTGCCAGCAGCGTCACTAGAACAGATACGCAGTATTTT.

J is TRBJ2-2 and V is TRBV28, with D possibly TRBD2 on 5 matching bases. This CDR3 contains 14 residues. Germline-derived CDR1 and CDR2 are MDHEN and SYDVKM. Trimming pared 3 bases from V and 6 bases from J, leaving 11 bases between. In nucleotides, the CDR3 is TGTGCCAGCAGTTTGACTATACGAGCCGGGGAGCTGTTTTTT. This gives the protein CASSLTIRAGELFF. Supplemented by reference TRBV28 and TRBJ2-2, the full variable domain reads DVKVTQSSRYLVKRTGEKVFLECVQDMDHENMFWYRQDPGLGLRLIYFSYDVKMKEKGDIPEGYSVSREKKERFSLILESASTNQTSMYLCASSLTIRAGELFFGEGSRLTVL.

The chain recombines TRBV18 with TRBJ1-4; no clear D. The germline CDR1 and CDR2 sequences are KGHSH and LQKENI. The CDR3 is made up of 14 amino acids. The V gene lost 5 bases and the J gene lost 7 bases, with 14 bases spanning the gap. The CDR3 region has the DNA TGTGCCAGCTCAGTTGACCCGAACCTTGAAAAACTGTTTTTT. It is translated as CASSVDPNLEKLFF.

The rearrangement uses TRBV28 and TRBJ2-6; D tentatively fits TRBD1 or TRBD2 (5 bases each). Germline assignment: CDR1 MDHEN and CDR2 SYDVKM. CDR3 length: 17 amino acids. Between the trimmed V and J ends, which lost 1 base and 4 bases, there was a span of 14 bases. Here the CDR3 reads CASSLSVGTRGANVLTF. DNA of the CDR3: TGTGCCAGCAGTTTATCTGTCGGGACGAGGGGGGCCAACGTCCTGACTTTC.

This chain connects TRBV30 to TRBJ2-1; D ambiguous. Germline V CDR1 and CDR2: GTSNPN, SVGIG (reference sequence). V was cut by 3 bases and J by 0 bases, with 12 bases left in between. CDR3 size: 15 residues. Here the CDR3 reads CAWRGRLGSYNEQFF. The CDR3 bases are TGTGCCTGGAGAGGAAGACTGGGCTCCTACAATGAGCAGTTCTTC.

This chain joins TRBV29-1 and TRBJ1-2; TRBD1 aligns across 10 bases. The trim removed 1 base at V and 3 bases at J, leaving 5 bases unmatched. The CDR3 is made up of 15 amino acids. Germline loops: CDR1 SQVTM, CDR2 ANQGSEA. The CDR3 DNA is TGCAGCGTTGAAGGGGGGACAGGGGCGTACTATGGCTACACCTTC. It codes for CSVEGGTGAYYGYTF. Full variable domain (missing parts from reference TRBV29-1 and TRBJ1-2): SAVISQKPSRDICQRGTSLTIQCQVDSQVTMMFWYRQQPGQSLTLIATANQGSEATYESGFVIDKFPISRPNLTFSTLTVSNMSPEDSSIYLCSVEGGTGAYYGYTFGSGTRLTVV.

The CDR3 DNA follows: TGTGCCAGCACCCGGGGGGATGAGCAGTTCTTC. Its protein is CASTRGDEQFF. The J gene is TRBJ2-1, the V gene TRBV11-2, with 7 bases aligning to TRBD2. The germline gives CDR1 SGHAT, CDR2 FQNNGV. The ends lost 7 bases at V and 8 bases at J; junction bases unmatched: 2. The CDR3 has 11 amino acids.

The CDR3 bases are TGTGCCAGCAGCTTATTAGGGCAGGGTTCCTACGAGCAGTACTTC. It encodes CASSLLGQGSYEQYF. V usage is TRBV7-9 and J usage is TRBJ2-7; possible D gene TRBD1, 5 bases. The CDR3 has 15 residues. The ends were cut back, 2 bases at V and 1 base at J, with 12 bases in the middle. Germline CDR1 SEHNR, CDR2 FQNEAQ (reference sequence).

The CDR3 bases are TGTGCCAGCAAGCGAGACAGGGGTCAGAAGACCCAGTACTTC. Translating gives CASKRDRGQKTQYF. This sequence joins TRBV28 and TRBJ2-5, with 8 bases matching TRBD1. J was trimmed by 6 bases and V by 7 bases; bases with no gene match: 10. There are 14 residues in the CDR3. The germline V gene encodes CDR1 MDHEN and CDR2 SYDVKM.

This clone showed up just once. The chain links TRBV2 to TRBJ1-5; D is unresolved. This CDR3 contains 13 residues. V was trimmed by 2 bases and J by 6 bases, leaving 8 bases between them. Germline V gene lookup returns CDR1 SNHLY and CDR2 FYNNEI. The CDR3 sequence: CASSEMYTQPQHF. The CDR3 bases are TGTGCCAGCAGTGAAATGTATACTCAGCCCCAGCATTTT. The variable domain in full, with the rest retrieved from reference TRBV2 and TRBJ1-5, is EPEVTQTPSHQVTQMGQEVILRCVPISNHLYFYWYRQILGQKVEFLVSFYNNEISEKSEIFDDQFSVERPDGSNFTLKIRSTKLEDSAMYFCASSEMYTQPQHFGDGTRLSIL.